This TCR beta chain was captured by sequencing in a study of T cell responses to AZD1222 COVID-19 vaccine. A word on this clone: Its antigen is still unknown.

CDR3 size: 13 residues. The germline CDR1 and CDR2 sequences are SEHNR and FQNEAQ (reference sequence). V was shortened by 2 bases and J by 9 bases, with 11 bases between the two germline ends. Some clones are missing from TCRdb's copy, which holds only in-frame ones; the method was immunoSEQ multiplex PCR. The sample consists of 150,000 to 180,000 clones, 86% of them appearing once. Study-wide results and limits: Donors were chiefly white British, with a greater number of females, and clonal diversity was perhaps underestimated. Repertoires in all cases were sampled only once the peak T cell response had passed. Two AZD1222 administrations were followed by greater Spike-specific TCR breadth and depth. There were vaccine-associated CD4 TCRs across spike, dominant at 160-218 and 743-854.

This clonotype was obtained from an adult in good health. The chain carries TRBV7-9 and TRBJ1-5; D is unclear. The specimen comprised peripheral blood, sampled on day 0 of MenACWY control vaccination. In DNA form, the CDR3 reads TGTGCCAGCAGCTTACCTCGTCTACCGCCCCAGCATTTT. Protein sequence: CASSLPRLPPQHF.